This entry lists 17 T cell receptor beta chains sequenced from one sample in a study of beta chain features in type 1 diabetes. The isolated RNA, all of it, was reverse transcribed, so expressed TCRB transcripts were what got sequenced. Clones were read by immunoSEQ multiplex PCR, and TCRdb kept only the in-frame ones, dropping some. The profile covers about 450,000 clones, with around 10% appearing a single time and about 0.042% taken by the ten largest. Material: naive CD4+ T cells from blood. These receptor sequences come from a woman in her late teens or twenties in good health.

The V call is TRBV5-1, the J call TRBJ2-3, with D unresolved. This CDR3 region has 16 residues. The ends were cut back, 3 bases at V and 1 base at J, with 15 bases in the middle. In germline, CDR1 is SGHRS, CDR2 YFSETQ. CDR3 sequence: CASSSGLTKRTDTQYF. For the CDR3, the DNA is TGCGCCAGCAGCTCGGGCCTCACGAAACGCACAGATACGCAGTATTTT.

The CDR3, as DNA: TGTGCCAGCAGCTCGGTCGGCGAGCAGTACGTC. Protein product: CASSSVGEQYV. The rearrangement uses TRBV11-2 and TRBJ2-7; D unresolved. CDR1 is SGHAT and CDR2 is FQNNGV in the germline V gene. The CDR3 runs 11 residues. V gave up 4 bases and J gave up 6 bases, with 7 bases separating them.

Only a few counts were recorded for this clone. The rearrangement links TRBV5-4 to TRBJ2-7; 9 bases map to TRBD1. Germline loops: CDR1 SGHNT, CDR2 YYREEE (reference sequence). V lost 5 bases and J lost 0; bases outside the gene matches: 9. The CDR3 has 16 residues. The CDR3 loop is CASSYRPGQGSYEQYF. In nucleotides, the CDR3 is TGTGCCAGCAGTTATAGACCGGGACAGGGCTCCTACGAGCAGTACTTC.

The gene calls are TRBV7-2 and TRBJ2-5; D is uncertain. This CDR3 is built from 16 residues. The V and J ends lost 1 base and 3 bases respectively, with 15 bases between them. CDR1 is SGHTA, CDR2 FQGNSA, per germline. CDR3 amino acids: CASSLGSGVTKETQYF. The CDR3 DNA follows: TGTGCCAGCAGCTTAGGGTCTGGGGTAACCAAAGAGACCCAGTACTTC.

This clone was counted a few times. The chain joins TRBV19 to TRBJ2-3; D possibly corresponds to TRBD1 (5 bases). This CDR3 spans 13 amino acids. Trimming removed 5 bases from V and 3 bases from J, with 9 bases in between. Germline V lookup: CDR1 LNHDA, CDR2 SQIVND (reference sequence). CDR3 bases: TGTGCCAGTAGTCTCAGGGTTACAGATACGCAGTATTTT. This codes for CASSLRVTDTQYF.

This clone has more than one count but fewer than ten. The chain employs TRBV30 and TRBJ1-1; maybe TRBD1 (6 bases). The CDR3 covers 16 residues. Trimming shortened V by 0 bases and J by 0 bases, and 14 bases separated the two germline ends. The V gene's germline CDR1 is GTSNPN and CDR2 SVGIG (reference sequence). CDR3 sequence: CAWSVHQGTVNTEAFF. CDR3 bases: TGTGCCTGGAGTGTTCATCAGGGGACGGTGAACACTGAAGCTTTCTTT.

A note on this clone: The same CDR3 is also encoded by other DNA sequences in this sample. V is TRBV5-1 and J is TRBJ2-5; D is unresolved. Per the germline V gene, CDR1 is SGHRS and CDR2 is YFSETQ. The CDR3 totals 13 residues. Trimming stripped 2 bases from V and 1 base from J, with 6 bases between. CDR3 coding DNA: TGCGCCAGCAGCTTTGGTGTCCAAGAGACCCAGTACTTC. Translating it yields CASSFGVQETQYF.

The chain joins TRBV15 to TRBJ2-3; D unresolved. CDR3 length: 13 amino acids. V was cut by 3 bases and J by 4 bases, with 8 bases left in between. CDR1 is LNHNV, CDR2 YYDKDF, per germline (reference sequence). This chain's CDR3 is CATSRFGADTQYF. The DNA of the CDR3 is TGTGCCACCAGCAGGTTTGGGGCAGATACGCAGTATTTT.

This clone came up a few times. The CDR3 sequence: CASSRWDTYYNEQFF. As DNA, the CDR3 is TGTGCCAGTAGCAGATGGGACACTTACTACAATGAGCAGTTCTTC. V gene TRBV19 combines with J gene TRBJ2-1, with a weak D call TRBD1 (6 bases). V was pared by 6 bases and J by 3 bases, with 15 bases between. This CDR3 spans 15 amino acids. Germline lookup yields CDR1 LNHDA and CDR2 SQIVND (reference sequence).

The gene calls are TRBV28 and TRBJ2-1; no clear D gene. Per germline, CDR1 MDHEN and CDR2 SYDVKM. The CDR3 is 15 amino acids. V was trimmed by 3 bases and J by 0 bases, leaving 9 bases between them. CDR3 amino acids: CASSLPNLSYNEQFF. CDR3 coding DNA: TGTGCCAGCAGTTTGCCGAACCTCTCCTACAATGAGCAGTTCTTC.

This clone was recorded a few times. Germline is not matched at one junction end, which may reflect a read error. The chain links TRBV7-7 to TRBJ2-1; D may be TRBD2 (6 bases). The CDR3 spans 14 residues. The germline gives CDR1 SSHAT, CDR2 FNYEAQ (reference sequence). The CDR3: CASSLMSGVNEQFF. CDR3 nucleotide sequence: TGTGCTAGCAGCTTAATGTCGGGGGTCAATGAGCAGTTCTTC.

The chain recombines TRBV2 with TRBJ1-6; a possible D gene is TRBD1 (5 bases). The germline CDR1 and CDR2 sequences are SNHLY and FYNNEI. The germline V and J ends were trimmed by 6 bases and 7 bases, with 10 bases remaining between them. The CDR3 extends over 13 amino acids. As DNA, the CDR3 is TGTGCCAGCAGGACAGAGATAAATTCACCCCTCCACTTT. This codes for CASRTEINSPLHF.

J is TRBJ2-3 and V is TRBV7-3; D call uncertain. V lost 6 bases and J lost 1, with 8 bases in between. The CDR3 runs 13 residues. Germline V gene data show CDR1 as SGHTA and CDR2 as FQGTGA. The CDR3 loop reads CASRAPGTDTQYF. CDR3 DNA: TGTGCCAGCAGAGCCCCTGGCACAGATACGCAGTATTTT.

The CDR3 sequence is CASKYRVNTEAFF. CDR3 nucleotides: TGTGCCAGCAAGTACAGAGTGAACACTGAAGCTTTCTTT. The genes are TRBV2 and TRBJ1-1; D is undetermined. Germline values: CDR1 SNHLY, CDR2 FYNNEI. V shed 7 bases and J shed 0 bases, with 9 bases lying between them. This CDR3 spans 13 amino acids. Variable domain in full (rest from reference TRBV2 and TRBJ1-1): EPEVTQTPSHQVTQMGQEVILRCVPISNHLYFYWYRQILGQKVEFLVSFYNNEISEKSEIFDDQFSVERPDGSNFTLKIRSTKLEDSAMYFCASKYRVNTEAFFGQGTRLTVV.

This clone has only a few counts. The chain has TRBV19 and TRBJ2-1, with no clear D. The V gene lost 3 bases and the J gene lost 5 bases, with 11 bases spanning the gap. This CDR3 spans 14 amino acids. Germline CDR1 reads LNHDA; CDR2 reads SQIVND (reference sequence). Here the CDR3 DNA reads TGTGCCAGTAGTATTAGTTCAGCAAACAATGAGCAGTTCTTC. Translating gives CASSISSANNEQFF.

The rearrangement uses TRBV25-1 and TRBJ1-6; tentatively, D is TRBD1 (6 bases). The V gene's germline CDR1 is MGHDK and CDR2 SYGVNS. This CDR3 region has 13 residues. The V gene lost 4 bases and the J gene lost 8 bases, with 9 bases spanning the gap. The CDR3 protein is CASSVAGDSPLHF. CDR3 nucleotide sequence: TGTGCCAGCAGTGTTGCAGGGGATTCACCCCTCCACTTT. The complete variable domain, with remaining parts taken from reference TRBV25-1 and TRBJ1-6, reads EADIYQTPRYLVIGTGKKITLECSQTMGHDKMYWYQQDPGMELHLIHYSYGVNSTEKGDLSSESTVSRIRTEHFPLTLESARPSHTSQYLCASSVAGDSPLHFGNGTRLTVT.

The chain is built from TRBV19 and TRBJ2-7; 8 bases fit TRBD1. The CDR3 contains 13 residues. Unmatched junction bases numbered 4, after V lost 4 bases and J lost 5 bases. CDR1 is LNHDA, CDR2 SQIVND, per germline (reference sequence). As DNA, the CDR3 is TGTGCCAGTAGTACGGACAGGGCAGACGAGCAGTACTTC. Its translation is CASSTDRADEQYF. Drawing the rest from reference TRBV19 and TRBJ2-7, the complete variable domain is DGGITQSPKYLFRKEGQNVTLSCEQNLNHDAMYWYRQDPGQGLRLIYYSQIVNDFQKGDIAEGYSVSREKKESFPLTVTSAQKNPTAFYLCASSTDRADEQYFGPGTRLTVT.